This entry lists 10 T cell receptor beta chains sequenced from one sample in a study of blood T cell repertoires in COVID-19. Repertoires were generated with immunoSEQ multiplex PCR, while TCRdb's copy carries only in-frame clones and drops some. The sample holds 200,000 to 250,000 clones, around four fifths seen once. The specimen was peripheral blood. These TCRs come from a woman in her 70s with COVID-19, enrolled during active disease.

This rearrangement joins TRBV19 to TRBJ1-2; possibly TRBD1 for D (5 bases). Looked up from germline, CDR1 is LNHDA and CDR2 is SQIVND (reference sequence). V was pared by 5 bases and J by 2 bases, with 18 bases between. The CDR3 consists of 16 residues. The CDR3 nucleotides read TGTGCCAGTAGTGTCCAGGGACTCAACGCCAACTATGGCTACACCTTC. Translation gives CASSVQGLNANYGYTF.

This chain links TRBV28 with TRBJ2-1, with D perhaps matching TRBD1 (5 bases). The V and J ends lost 7 bases and 1 base respectively, with 11 bases between them. This CDR3 has 14 amino acids. In germline, CDR1 is MDHEN, CDR2 SYDVKM. The CDR3 nucleotides are TGTGCCAGCACCAGGGCAGGATCCTACAATGAGCAGTTCTTC. It yields the protein CASTRAGSYNEQFF.

The V and J genes are TRBV4-1 and TRBJ1-6, with 7 bases that match TRBD1. CDR3 length: 15 amino acids. V shed 4 bases, J shed 7 bases, and the junction held 7 bases outside the gene matches. The germline gives CDR1 MGHRA, CDR2 YSYEKL. In DNA form, the CDR3 reads TGCGCCAGCAGCCCTCGAGGGGACAGAAATTCACCCCTCCACTTT. Translating it yields CASSPRGDRNSPLHF.

The chain has TRBV11-2 and TRBJ2-1; tentative D call: TRBD2 (6 bases). Trimming took 5 bases from V and 5 from J, leaving 16 bases between them. CDR1 is SGHAT, CDR2 FQNNGV, per germline. This CDR3 has 15 residues. The CDR3: CASSPEGRLNNEQFF. The CDR3 nucleotides are TGTGCCAGCAGCCCGGAGGGTAGACTAAACAATGAGCAGTTCTTC. Looking up the rest from reference TRBV11-2 and TRBJ2-1 gives the full variable domain: EAGVAQSPRYKIIEKRQSVAFWCNPISGHATLYWYQQILGQGPKLLIQFQNNGVVDDSQLPKDRFSAERLKGVDSTLKIQPAKLEDSAVYLCASSPEGRLNNEQFFGPGTRLTVL.

Remarks on this clone: The same CDR3 arises from other DNA sequences in this sample as well. The chain has TRBV6-2 or TRBV6-3 and TRBJ1-5; D is unresolved. This CDR3 spans 12 amino acids. Germline V gene lookup returns CDR1 MNHEY and CDR2 SVGEGT. The V gene lost 2 bases and the J gene lost 4 bases, with 3 bases spanning the gap. The CDR3 sequence: CASSYQNQPQHF. The CDR3 DNA reads as TGTGCCAGCAGTTACCAAAATCAGCCCCAGCATTTT.

The rearrangement links TRBV7-2 to TRBJ1-1; D may be TRBD1 (5 bases). Germline V gene lookup returns CDR1 SGHTA and CDR2 FQGNSA. CDR3 size: 9 residues. CDR3 amino acids: CAQATEAFF. The CDR3 bases are TGTGCACAGGCCACTGAAGCTTTCTTT.

The CDR3 DNA follows: TGTGCCAGCAGTAAGTCCGGGTCCAATAATTCACCCCTCCACTTT. Protein sequence: CASSKSGSNNSPLHF. This chain links TRBV6-5 with TRBJ1-6; no clear D gene. CDR1 and CDR2 (germline): MNHEY, SVGAGI. Trimming pared 5 bases from V and 5 bases from J, leaving 13 bases between. This CDR3 is built from 15 residues.

The chain is built from TRBV6-5 and TRBJ2-5; TRBD1 might be the D (6 bases). The ends were cut back, 6 bases at V and 1 base at J, with 9 bases in the middle. The CDR3 spans 13 residues. CDR1 and CDR2 from the germline V gene are MNHEY and SVGAGI. The CDR3 bases are TGTGCCAGCAGGTCGACAGGCCAAGAGACCCAGTACTTC. Encoded protein: CASRSTGQETQYF.

The CDR3 sequence is CASSPKRVEAGEQYF. As DNA, the CDR3 is TGTGCCAGCAGCCCAAAGAGGGTAGAAGCGGGCGAGCAGTACTTC. This rearrangement joins TRBV5-5 to TRBJ2-7, with a tentative D call TRBD2 (6 bases). Germline-derived CDR1 and CDR2 are SGHKS and YYEKEE (reference sequence). The CDR3 spans 15 residues. Trimming removed 4 bases at V and 6 bases at J, with 20 bases between. The variable domain in full, completed from reference TRBV5-5 and TRBJ2-7, reads DAGVTQSPTHLIKTRGQQVTLRCSPISGHKSVSWYQQVLGQGPQFIFQYYEKEERGRGNFPDRFSARQFPNYSSELNVNALLLGDSALYLCASSPKRVEAGEQYFGPGTRLTVT.

The CDR3 DNA sequence: TGTGCCAGCAGCCGGGCTACGGGCGGGACAGGGTCGGGAGGAGAGCAGTACTTC. Protein sequence: CASSRATGGTGSGGEQYF. The gene calls are TRBV14 and TRBJ2-7, with 9 bases that match TRBD1. After removal of 4 bases from V and 7 bases from J, the junction contained 20 bases not matched to a gene. CDR1 is SGHDN, CDR2 FVKESK, per germline. The CDR3 has 18 residues.